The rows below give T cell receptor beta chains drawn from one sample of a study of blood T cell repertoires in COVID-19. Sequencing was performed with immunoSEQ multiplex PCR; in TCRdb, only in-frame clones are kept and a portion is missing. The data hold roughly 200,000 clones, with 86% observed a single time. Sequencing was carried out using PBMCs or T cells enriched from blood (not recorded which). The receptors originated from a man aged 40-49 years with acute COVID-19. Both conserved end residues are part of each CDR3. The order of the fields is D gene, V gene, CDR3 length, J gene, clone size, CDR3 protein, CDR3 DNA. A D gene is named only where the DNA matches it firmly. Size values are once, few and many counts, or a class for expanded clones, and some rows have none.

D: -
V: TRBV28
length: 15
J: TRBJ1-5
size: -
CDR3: CASSLTGGGNQPQHF
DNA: TGTGCCAGCAGCCTCACCGGGGGGGGGAATCAGCCCCAGCATTTT

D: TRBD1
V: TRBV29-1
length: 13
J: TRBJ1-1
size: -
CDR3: CSASRGQDTEAFF
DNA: TGCAGCGCTAGCAGGGGGCAGGACACTGAAGCTTTCTTT

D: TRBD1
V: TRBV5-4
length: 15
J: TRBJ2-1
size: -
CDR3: CASNPGTGIYNEQFF
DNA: TGTGCCAGCAACCCCGGGACAGGGATCTACAATGAGCAGTTCTTC

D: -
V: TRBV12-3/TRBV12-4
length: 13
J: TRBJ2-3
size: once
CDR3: CASSQGRSDTQYF
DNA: TGTGCCAGCAGCCAGGGCCGGTCAGATACGCAGTATTTT

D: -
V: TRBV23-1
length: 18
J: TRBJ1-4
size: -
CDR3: CASSQFHIPGWSNEKLFF
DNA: TGCGCCAGCAGTCAATTCCACATACCAGGGTGGTCTAATGAAAAACTGTTTTTT

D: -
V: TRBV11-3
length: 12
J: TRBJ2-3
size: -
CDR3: CASSEASDTQYF
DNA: TGTGCCAGCAGCGAGGCATCCGATACGCAGTATTTT

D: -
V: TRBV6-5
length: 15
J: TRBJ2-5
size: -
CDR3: CASSRRYPLEETQYF
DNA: TGTGCCAGCAGCCGTCGGTATCCCCTGGAGGAGACCCAGTACTTC

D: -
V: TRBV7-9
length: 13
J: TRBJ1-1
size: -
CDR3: CASRDRTDTEAFF
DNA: TGTGCCAGCAGAGACAGGACCGACACTGAAGCTTTCTTT

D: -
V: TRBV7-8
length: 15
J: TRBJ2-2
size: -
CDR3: CASTTRTSNTGELFF
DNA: TGTGCCAGCACAACCCGCACATCGAACACCGGGGAGCTGTTTTTT

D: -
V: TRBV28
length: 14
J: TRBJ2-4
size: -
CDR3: CASGESGLGNIQYF
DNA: TGTGCCAGCGGGGAGTCCGGGCTTGGGAACATTCAGTACTTC

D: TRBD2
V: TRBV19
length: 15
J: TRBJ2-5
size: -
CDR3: CASSISREGRLTQYF
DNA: TGTGCCAGTAGTATCTCGAGGGAGGGCCGTTTAACCCAGTACTTC

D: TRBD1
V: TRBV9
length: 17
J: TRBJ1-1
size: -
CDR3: CASSVEGTGAVNTEAFF
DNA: TGTGCCAGCAGCGTAGAGGGGACAGGGGCCGTAAACACTGAAGCTTTCTTT

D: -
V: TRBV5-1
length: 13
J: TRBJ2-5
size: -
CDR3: CATRGGQGETQYF
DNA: TGCGCCACTCGAGGTGGGCAGGGGGAGACCCAGTACTTC

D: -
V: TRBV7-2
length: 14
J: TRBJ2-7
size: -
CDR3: CASSTDRTYYEQYF
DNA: TGTGCCAGCAGCACTGACAGAACCTACTACGAGCAGTACTTC

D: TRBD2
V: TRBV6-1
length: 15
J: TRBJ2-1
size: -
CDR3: CASSDKTSGSVEQFF
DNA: TGTGCCAGCAGTGATAAGACTAGCGGGAGTGTTGAGCAGTTCTTC

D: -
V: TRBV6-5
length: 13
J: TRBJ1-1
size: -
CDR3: CASTLEANTEAFF
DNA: TGTGCCAGCACCCTAGAGGCTAACACTGAAGCTTTCTTT

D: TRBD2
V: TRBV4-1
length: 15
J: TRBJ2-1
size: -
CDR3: CASSQVSGSRNEQFF
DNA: TGCGCCAGCAGCCAAGTTAGCGGGAGTCGGAATGAGCAGTTCTTC

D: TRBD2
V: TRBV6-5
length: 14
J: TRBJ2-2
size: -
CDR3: CASSSTSGSGELFF
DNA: TGTGCCAGCAGTTCTACTAGCGGGAGCGGGGAGCTGTTTTTT

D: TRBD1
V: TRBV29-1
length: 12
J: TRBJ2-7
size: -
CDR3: CSAAPGGFEQYF
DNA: TGCAGCGCAGCCCCAGGGGGATTTGAGCAGTACTTC

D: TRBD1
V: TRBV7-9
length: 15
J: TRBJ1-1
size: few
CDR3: CASSRRQGLNTEAFF
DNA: TGTGCCAGCAGCCGAAGACAGGGGCTGAACACTGAAGCTTTCTTT

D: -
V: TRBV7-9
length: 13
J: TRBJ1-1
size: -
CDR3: CASSFPSLTEAFF
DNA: TGTGCCAGCAGCTTTCCCTCCTTGACTGAAGCTTTCTTT

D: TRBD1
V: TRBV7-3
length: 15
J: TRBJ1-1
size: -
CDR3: CASSSDRDRGGSAFF
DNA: TGTGCCAGCAGCTCCGACCGGGACAGGGGAGGGTCAGCTTTCTTT

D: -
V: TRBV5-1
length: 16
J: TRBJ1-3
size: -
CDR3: CASSLEKINSGNTIYF
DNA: TGCGCCAGCAGCTTGGAAAAAATCAACTCTGGAAACACCATATATTTT

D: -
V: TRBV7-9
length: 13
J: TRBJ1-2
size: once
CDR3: CASSPDRTGGYTF
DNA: TGTGCCAGCAGCCCGGACAGAACGGGGGGCTACACCTTC

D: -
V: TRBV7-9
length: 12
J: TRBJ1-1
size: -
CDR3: CASSFGDTEAFF
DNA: TGTGCCAGCAGCTTCGGGGACACTGAAGCTTTCTTT

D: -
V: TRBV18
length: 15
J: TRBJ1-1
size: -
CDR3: CASSPGFGTYTEAFF
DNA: TGTGCCAGCTCACCTGGTTTTGGGACTTACACTGAAGCTTTCTTT

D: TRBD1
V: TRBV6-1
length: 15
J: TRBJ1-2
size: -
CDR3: CASSEGYTQGAGYTF
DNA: TGTGCCAGCAGTGAGGGATATACTCAGGGGGCTGGCTACACCTTC

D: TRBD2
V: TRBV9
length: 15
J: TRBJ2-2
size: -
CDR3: CASSLTSGSAGELFF
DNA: TGTGCCAGCAGCCTGACTAGCGGGAGTGCCGGGGAGCTGTTTTTT

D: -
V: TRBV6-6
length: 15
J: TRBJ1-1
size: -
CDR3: CASSLTRQDRTEAFF
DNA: TGTGCCAGCAGTCTGACGAGACAGGATCGAACTGAAGCTTTCTTT

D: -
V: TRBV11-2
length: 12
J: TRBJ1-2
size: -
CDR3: CASSPTRIGYTF
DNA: TGTGCCAGCAGTCCAACGCGAATTGGCTACACCTTC

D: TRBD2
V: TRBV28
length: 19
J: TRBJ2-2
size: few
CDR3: CASSGPWGSGATNTGELFF
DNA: TGTGCCAGCAGTGGCCCCTGGGGTAGCGGGGCTACGAACACCGGGGAGCTGTTTTTT

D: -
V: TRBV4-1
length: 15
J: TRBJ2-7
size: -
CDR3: CASSQASGPSYEQYF
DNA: TGCGCCAGCAGCCAAGCCAGCGGGCCTTCCTACGAGCAGTACTTC

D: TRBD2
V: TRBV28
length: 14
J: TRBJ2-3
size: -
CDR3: CASRYSGRSDTQYF
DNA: TGTGCCAGCAGGTATAGCGGGAGGAGCGATACGCAGTATTTT

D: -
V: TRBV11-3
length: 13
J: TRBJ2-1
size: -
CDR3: CASSLATSNEQFF
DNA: TGTGCCAGCAGCTTAGCGACTTCGAATGAGCAGTTCTTC

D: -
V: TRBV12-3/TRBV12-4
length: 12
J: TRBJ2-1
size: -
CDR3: CASSLIADEQFF
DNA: TGTGCCAGCAGTTTGATAGCCGATGAGCAGTTCTTC

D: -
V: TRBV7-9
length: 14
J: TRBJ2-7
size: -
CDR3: CASSRGGEFHEQYF
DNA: TGTGCCAGCAGCCGCGGCGGCGAGTTCCACGAGCAGTACTTC

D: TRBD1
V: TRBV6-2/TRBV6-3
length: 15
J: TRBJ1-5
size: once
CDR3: CASSYRGQGNQPQHF
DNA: TGTGCCAGCAGTTATAGGGGACAGGGCAATCAGCCCCAGCATTTT

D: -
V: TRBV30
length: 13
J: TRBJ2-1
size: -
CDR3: CAWSRLVLGEQFF
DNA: TGTGCCTGGAGTAGACTAGTCCTGGGTGAGCAGTTCTTC

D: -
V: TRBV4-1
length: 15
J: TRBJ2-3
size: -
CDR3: CASSQDRGSIGTQYF
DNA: TGCGCCAGCAGCCAAGACAGGGGATCAATCGGTACGCAGTATTTT

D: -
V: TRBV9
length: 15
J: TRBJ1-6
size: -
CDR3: CASSVVPVRNSPLHF
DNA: TGTGCCAGCAGCGTAGTTCCCGTACGGAATTCACCCCTCCACTTT

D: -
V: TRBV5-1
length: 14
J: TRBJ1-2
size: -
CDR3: CASSLEQGRIGYTF
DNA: TGCGCCAGCAGCTTGGAGCAGGGCCGTATTGGCTACACCTTC

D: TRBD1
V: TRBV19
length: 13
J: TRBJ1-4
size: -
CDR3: CASSPRDREKLFF
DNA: TGTGCCAGTAGTCCGCGGGACAGAGAAAAACTGTTTTTT

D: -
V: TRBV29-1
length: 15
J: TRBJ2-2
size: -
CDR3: CSVRRGRGRTGELFF
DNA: TGCAGCGTGCGCAGGGGGCGCGGGAGAACCGGGGAGCTGTTTTTT

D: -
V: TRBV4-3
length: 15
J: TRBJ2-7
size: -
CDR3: CASSQDRGSSYEQYF
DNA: TGCGCCAGCAGCCAAGATCGGGGGTCCTCCTACGAGCAGTACTTC

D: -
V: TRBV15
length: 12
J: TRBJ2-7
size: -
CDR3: CATSSRPREQYF
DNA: TGTGCCACCAGCTCCCGGCCTAGGGAGCAGTACTTC

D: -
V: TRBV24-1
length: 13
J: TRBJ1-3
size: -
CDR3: CATSDGTQNTIYF
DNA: TGTGCCACCAGTGATGGGACTCAAAACACCATATATTTT

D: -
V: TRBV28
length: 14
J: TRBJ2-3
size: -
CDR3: CASSLPLGTDTQYF
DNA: TGTGCCAGCAGTTTGCCACTAGGAACAGATACGCAGTATTTT

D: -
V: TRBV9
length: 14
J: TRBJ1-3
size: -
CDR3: CASSVAGSGNTIYF
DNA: TGTGCCAGCAGCGTAGCGGGGAGTGGAAACACCATATATTTT